Below, 9 T cell receptor beta chains from the same sample are listed, as sequenced in a study of Ad26.COV2.S vaccination and SARS-CoV-2 variants. Documented treatment: around 19 received Ad26.COV2.S at low or high dose, single or two shots; five or six received placebo; per-sample allocation not given. At day 63 after the first vaccine or placebo injection, samples were drawn. Produced via immunoSEQ multiplex PCR; TCRdb's table is partial and in-frame only. The sample contains a few hundred thousand clones, around nine tenths of which appear only once. Sample: peripheral blood, taken in a trial of Ad26.COV2.S vaccine versus placebo. The receptors were gathered from a person aged 18-65 years who received the Ad26.COV2.S COVID-19 vaccine or a placebo.

The chain uses TRBV10-3 and TRBJ2-7; the match to TRBD1 covers 7 bases. Germline V gives CDR1 ENHRY, CDR2 SYGVKD. This CDR3 has 13 residues. With 7 bases clipped from V and 5 bases from J, the junction kept 8 bases outside the gene matches. The DNA of the CDR3 is TGTGCCATCACTACGGACAGGATCGACGAGCAGTACTTC. The encoded protein is CAITTDRIDEQYF.

The chain couples TRBV30 to TRBJ2-4, with no clear D. The germline V gene encodes CDR1 GTSNPN and CDR2 SVGIG (reference sequence). V lost 7 bases to trimming and J lost 0 bases, with 7 bases between them. The CDR3 is 12 amino acids. The CDR3: CAYKLAKNIQYF. The CDR3 nucleotides are TGTGCCTACAAGCTAGCCAAAAACATTCAGTACTTC.

The chain is built from TRBV14 and TRBJ2-3; 9 bases are a match to TRBD2. The CDR3 runs 15 residues. Losses at the gene ends were 2 bases for V and 1 base for J; bases not matched to a gene: 1. Germline V gene data show CDR1 as SGHDN and CDR2 as FVKESK. In nucleotides, the CDR3 is TGTGCCAGCAGCCAATGGACTAGCGGCACAGATACGCAGTATTTT. Translated, it gives CASSQWTSGTDTQYF. Supplemented by reference TRBV14 and TRBJ2-3, the full variable domain reads EAGVTQFPSHSVIEKGQTVTLRCDPISGHDNLYWYRRVMGKEIKFLLHFVKESKQDESGMPNNRFLAERTGGTYSTLKVQPAELEDSGVYFCASSQWTSGTDTQYFGPGTRLTVL.

V and J are TRBV7-2 and TRBJ2-1; tentatively, D is TRBD2 (5 bases). Trimming removed 1 base from V and 5 bases from J, with 15 bases in between. Germline V gene sequence: CDR1 SGHTA, CDR2 FQGNSA. The CDR3 is 16 residues long. In nucleotides, the CDR3 is TGTGCCAGCAGCTTAGTATTAGCGCGATCCCACAATGAGCAGTTCTTC. Protein: CASSLVLARSHNEQFF.

V is TRBV2 and J is TRBJ2-7, with TRBD1 identical over 8 bases. V was clipped by 8 bases and J by 2 bases; unmatched bases: 5. This CDR3 has 13 amino acids. The germline CDR1 and CDR2 sequences are SNHLY and FYNNEI. CDR3 in DNA: TGTGCCAGCGGGACAGGAGCTACCTACGAGCAGTACGTC. Translating it yields CASGTGATYEQYV.

The chain couples TRBV13 to TRBJ1-1; no clear D gene. This CDR3 is 15 amino acids long. The germline CDR1 and CDR2 sequences are PRHDT and FYEKMQ (reference sequence). V was clipped by 4 bases and J by 3 bases, with 15 bases between them. The DNA of the CDR3 is TGTGCCAGCAGCTCACTACATGGGCGGTACACTGAAGCTTTCTTT. Translating gives CASSSLHGRYTEAFF.

The rearrangement joins TRBV7-2 to TRBJ1-2; D might be TRBD1 (5 bases). The V gene's germline CDR1 is SGHTA and CDR2 FQGNSA. The CDR3 loop spans 12 amino acids. Trimming pared 4 bases from V and 4 bases from J, leaving 7 bases between. The DNA for the CDR3 is TGTGCCAGCAGCTCAGGGTTCTATGGCTACACCTTC. Its protein is CASSSGFYGYTF.

J is TRBJ1-2 and V is TRBV7-9; TRBD1 is a possible D gene (6 bases). V was cut by 5 bases and J by 3 bases, with 10 bases left in between. Germline-derived CDR1 and CDR2 are SEHNR and FQNEAQ (reference sequence). The CDR3 contains 13 residues. For the CDR3, the DNA is TGTGCCAGCAGCAAACAGGGTCACTATGGCTACACCTTC. It yields the protein CASSKQGHYGYTF.

This chain links TRBV6-1 with TRBJ2-3; D perhaps matches TRBD1 (5 bases). With 2 bases removed from V and 2 bases from J, the gap between germline ends came to 11 bases. The germline V gene encodes CDR1 MNHNS and CDR2 SASEGT. The CDR3 covers 15 residues. In nucleotides, the CDR3 is TGTGCCAGCAGTGAAACGCAGGGTGCCACAGATACGCAGTATTTT. The encoded protein is CASSETQGATDTQYF.